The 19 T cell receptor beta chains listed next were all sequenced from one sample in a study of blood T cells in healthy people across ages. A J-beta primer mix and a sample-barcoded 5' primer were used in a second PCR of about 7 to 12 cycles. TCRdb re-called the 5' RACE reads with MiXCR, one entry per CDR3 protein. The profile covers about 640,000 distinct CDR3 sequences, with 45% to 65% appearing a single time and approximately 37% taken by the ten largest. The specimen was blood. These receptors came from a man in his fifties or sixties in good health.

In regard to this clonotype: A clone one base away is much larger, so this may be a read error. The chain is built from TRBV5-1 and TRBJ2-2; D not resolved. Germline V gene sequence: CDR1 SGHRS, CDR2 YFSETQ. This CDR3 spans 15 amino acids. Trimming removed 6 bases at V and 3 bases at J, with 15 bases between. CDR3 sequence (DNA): TGCGCCAGCAACGAAGGGAATGCGGACACCGGGGAGCTGTTTTTT. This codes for CASNEGNADTGELFF.

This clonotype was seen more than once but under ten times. The CDR3 nucleotides read TGTGCCAGCCAGAACTCTAACTCTGGAAACACCATATATTTT. Translated, it gives CASQNSNSGNTIYF. V usage is TRBV6-5 and J usage is TRBJ1-3; D remains ambiguous. Looked up from germline, CDR1 is MNHEY and CDR2 is SVGAGI. Trimming left V 8 bases short and J 0 bases short, with 11 bases between. This CDR3 is 14 amino acids long.

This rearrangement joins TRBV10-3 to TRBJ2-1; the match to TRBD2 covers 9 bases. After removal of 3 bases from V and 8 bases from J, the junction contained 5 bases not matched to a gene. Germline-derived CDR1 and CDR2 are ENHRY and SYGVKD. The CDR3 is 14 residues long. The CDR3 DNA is TGTGCCATCAGTGATAGCGGGGGAGAGGATGAGCAGTTCTTC. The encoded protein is CAISDSGGEDEQFF.

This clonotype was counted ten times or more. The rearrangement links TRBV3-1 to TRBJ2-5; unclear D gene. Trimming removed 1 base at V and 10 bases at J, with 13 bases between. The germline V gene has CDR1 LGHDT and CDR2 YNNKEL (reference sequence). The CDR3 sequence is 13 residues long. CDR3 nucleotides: TGTGCCAGCAGCCAAGGCCCCACCCAGAGCCAGTACTTC. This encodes CASSQGPTQSQYF.

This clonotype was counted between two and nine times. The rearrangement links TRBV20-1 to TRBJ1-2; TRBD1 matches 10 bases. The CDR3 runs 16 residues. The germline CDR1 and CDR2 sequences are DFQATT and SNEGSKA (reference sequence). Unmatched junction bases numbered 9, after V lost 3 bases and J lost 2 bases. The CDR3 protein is CSASPTGGLENYGYTF. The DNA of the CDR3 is TGCAGTGCTAGCCCGACAGGGGGCCTGGAGAACTATGGCTACACCTTC.

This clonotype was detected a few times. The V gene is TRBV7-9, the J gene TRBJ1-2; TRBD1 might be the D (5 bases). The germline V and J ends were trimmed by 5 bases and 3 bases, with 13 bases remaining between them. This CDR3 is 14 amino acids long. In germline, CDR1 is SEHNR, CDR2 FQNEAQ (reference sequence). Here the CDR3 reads CASSGAGSYYGYTF. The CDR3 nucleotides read TGTGCCAGCAGCGGGGCGGGGTCCTACTATGGCTACACCTTC. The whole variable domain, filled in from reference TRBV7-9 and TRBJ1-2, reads DTGVSQNPRHKITKRGQNVTFRCDPISEHNRLYWYRQTLGQGPEFLTYFQNEAQLEKSRLLSDRFSAERPKGSFSTLEIQRTEQGDSAMYLCASSGAGSYYGYTFGSGTRLTVV.

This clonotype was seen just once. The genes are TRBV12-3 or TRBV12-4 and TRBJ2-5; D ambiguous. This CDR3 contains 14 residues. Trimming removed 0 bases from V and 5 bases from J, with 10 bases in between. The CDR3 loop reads CASSLASEWETQYF. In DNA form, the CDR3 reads TGTGCCAGCAGTTTAGCTAGTGAATGGGAGACCCAGTACTTC.

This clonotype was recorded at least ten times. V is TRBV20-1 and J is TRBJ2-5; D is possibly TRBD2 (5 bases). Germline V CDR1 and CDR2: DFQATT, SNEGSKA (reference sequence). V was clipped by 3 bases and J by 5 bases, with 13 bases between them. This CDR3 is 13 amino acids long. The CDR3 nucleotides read TGCAGTGCTAGTCCCCTAGCTCGGGAGACCCAGTACTTC. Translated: CSASPLARETQYF.

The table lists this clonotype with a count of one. CDR3 sequence: CATSREGMPELQFF. As DNA, the CDR3 is TGTGCCACCAGCAGAGAGGGTATGCCAGAGCTTCAGTTCTTC. V gene TRBV15 combines with J gene TRBJ2-1; D gene uncertain. The V gene's germline CDR1 is LNHNV and CDR2 YYDKDF (reference sequence). CDR3 length: 14 amino acids. V lost 0 bases, J lost 13 bases, and 16 bases lay in between.

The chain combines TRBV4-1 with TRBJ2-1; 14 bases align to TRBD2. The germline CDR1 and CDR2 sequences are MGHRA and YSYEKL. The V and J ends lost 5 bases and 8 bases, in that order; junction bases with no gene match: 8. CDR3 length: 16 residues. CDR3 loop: CASSRRTSGGNDEQFF. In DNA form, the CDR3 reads TGCGCCAGCAGCAGACGGACTAGCGGGGGGAATGATGAGCAGTTCTTC.

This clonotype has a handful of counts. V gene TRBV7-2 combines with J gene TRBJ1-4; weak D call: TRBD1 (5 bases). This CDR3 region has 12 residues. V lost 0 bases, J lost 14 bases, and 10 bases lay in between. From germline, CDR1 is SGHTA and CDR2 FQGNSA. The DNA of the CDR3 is TGTGCCAGCAGCTTAGCGGTGGGACTGCTGTTTTTT. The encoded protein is CASSLAVGLLFF. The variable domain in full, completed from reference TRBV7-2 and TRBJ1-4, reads GAGVSQSPSNKVTEKGKDVELRCDPISGHTALYWYRQSLGQGLEFLIYFQGNSAPDKSGLPSDRFSAERTGGSVSTLTIQRTQQEDSAVYLCASSLAVGLLFFGSGTQLSVL.

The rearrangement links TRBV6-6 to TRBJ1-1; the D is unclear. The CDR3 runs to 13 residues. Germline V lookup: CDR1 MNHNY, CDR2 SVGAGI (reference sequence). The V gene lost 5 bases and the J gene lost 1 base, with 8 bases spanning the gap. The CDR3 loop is CASSLPGNTEAFF. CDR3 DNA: TGTGCCAGCAGTCTCCCAGGGAACACTGAAGCTTTCTTT.

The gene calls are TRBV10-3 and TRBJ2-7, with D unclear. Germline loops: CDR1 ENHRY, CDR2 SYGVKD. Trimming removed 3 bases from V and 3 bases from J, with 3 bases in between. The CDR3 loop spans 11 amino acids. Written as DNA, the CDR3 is TGTGCCATCAGTGACCTCTACGAGCAGTACTTC. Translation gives CAISDLYEQYF.

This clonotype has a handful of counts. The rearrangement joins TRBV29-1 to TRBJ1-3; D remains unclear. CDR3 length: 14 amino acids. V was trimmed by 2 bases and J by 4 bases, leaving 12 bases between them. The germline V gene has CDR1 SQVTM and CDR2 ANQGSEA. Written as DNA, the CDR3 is TGCAGCGTTGAATTGGGATTACAAGGAAACACCATATATTTT. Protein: CSVELGLQGNTIYF.

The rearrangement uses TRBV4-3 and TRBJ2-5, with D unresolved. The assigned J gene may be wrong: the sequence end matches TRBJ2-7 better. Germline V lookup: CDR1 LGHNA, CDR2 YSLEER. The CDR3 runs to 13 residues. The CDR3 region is CASSQSETHEQYF. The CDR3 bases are TGCGCCAGCAGCCAAAGTGAAACACACGAGCAGTACTTC.

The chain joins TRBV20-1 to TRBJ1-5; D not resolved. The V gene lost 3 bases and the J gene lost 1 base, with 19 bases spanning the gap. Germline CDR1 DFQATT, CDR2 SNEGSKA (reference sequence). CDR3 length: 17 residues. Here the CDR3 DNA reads TGCAGTGCTAGTGAACCCCACCCCACGCCAAGCAATCAGCCCCAGCATTTT. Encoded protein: CSASEPHPTPSNQPQHF.

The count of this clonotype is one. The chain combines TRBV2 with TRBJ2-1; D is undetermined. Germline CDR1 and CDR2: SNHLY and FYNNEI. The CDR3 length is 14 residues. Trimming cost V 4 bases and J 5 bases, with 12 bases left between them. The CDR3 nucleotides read TGTGCCAGCAGTGGTAGGATTACCCACAATGAGCAGTTCTTC. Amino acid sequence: CASSGRITHNEQFF.

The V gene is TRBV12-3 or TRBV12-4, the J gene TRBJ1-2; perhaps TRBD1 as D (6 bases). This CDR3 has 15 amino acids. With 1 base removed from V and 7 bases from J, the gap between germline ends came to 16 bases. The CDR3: CASSLDAGALGGYTF. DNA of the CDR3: TGTGCCAGCAGTTTAGACGCAGGGGCCCTGGGTGGCTACACCTTC.

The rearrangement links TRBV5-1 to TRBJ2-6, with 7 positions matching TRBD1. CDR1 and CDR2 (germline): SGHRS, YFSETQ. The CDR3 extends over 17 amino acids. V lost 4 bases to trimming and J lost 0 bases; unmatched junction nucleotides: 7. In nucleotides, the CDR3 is TGCGCCAGCAGCCGGACAGGCCCCTTCTCTGGGGCCAACGTCCTGACTTTC. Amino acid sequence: CASSRTGPFSGANVLTF.